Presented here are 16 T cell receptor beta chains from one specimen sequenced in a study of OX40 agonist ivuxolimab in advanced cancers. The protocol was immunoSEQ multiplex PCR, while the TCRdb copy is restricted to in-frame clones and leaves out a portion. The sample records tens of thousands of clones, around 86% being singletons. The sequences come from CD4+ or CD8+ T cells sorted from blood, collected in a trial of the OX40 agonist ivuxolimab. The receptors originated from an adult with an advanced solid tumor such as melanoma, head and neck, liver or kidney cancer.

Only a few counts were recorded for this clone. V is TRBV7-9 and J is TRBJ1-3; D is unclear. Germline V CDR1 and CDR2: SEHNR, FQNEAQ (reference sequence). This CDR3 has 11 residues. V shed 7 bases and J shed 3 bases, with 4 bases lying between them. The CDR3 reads CASMSGNTIYF. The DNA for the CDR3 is TGTGCCAGCATGAGTGGAAACACCATATATTTT.

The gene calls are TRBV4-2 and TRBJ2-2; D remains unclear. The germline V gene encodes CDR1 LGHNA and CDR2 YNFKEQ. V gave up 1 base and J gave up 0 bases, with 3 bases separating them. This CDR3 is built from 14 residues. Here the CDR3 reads CASSQATNTGELFF. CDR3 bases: TGTGCCAGCAGCCAAGCAACGAACACCGGGGAGCTGTTTTTT.

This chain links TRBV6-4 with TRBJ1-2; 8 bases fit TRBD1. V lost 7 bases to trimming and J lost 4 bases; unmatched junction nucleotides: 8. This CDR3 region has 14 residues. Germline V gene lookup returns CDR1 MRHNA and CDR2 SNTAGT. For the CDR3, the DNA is TGTGCCAGCAAGGAGCAGGACAGGGCCTATGGCTACACCTTC. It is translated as CASKEQDRAYGYTF.

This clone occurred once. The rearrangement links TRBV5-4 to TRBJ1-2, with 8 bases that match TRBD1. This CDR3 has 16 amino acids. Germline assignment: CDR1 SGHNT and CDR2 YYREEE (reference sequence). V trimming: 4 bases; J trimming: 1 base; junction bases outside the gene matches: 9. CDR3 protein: CASSPKGQGSNYGYTF. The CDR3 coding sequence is TGTGCCAGCAGCCCGAAAGGACAGGGCAGTAACTATGGCTACACCTTC.

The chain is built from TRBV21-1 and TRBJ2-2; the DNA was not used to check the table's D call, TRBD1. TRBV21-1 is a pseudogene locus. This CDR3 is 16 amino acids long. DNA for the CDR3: TGTGCCAGCAGCAAAGCCCTGCTGAGGACAGGCGGGGAGCTGTTTTTT. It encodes CASSKALLRTGGELFF.

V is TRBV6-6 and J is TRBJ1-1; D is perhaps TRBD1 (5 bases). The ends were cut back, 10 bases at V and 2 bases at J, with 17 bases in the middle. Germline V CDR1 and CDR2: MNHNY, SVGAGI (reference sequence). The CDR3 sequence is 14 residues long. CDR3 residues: CATTLDKTNTEAFF. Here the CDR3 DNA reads TGTGCCACCACCCTGGACAAGACTAACACTGAAGCTTTCTTT.

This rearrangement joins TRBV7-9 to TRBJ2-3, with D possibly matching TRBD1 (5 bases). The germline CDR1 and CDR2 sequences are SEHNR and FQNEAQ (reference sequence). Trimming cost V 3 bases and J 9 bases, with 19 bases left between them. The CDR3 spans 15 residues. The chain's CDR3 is CASSFGVPDPGTQYF. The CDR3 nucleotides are TGTGCCAGCAGCTTTGGAGTACCGGATCCAGGGACGCAGTATTTT.

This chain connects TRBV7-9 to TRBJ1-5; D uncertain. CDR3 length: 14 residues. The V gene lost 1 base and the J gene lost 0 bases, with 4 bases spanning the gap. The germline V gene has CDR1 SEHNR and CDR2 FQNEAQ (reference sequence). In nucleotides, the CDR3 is TGTGCCAGCAGCTTAGACGGTAGCAATCAGCCCCAGCATTTT. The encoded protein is CASSLDGSNQPQHF. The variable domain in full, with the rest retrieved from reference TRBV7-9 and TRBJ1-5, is DTGVSQNPRHKITKRGQNVTFRCDPISEHNRLYWYRQTLGQGPEFLTYFQNEAQLEKSRLLSDRFSAERPKGSFSTLEIQRTEQGDSAMYLCASSLDGSNQPQHFGDGTRLSIL.

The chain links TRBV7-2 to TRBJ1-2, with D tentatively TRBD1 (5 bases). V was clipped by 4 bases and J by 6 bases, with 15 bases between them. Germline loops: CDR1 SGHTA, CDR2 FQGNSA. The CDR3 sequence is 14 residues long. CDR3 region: CASSSYQGGDGYTF. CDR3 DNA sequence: TGTGCCAGCAGCTCCTACCAGGGAGGTGATGGCTACACCTTC.

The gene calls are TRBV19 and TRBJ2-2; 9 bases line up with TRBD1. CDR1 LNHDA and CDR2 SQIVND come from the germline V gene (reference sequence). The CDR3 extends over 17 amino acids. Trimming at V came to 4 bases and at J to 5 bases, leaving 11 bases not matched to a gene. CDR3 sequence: CASSTQTTGGRTGELFF. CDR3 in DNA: TGTGCCAGTAGTACCCAGACGACAGGGGGAAGGACCGGGGAGCTGTTTTTT.

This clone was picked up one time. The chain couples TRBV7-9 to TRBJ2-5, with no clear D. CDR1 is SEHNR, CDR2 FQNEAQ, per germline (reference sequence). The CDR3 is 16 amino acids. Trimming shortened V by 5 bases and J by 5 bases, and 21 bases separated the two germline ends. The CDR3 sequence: CASSGRQSPGRETQYF. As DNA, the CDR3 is TGTGCCAGCAGCGGACGGCAGTCACCTGGTAGGGAGACCCAGTACTTC.

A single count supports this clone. CDR3 sequence: CASSTRPRNEQFF. DNA for the CDR3: TGTGCCAGCAGCACCCGCCCTCGGAATGAGCAGTTCTTC. V usage is TRBV7-2 and J usage is TRBJ2-1; D gene ambiguous. The CDR3 runs to 13 residues. V dropped 5 bases and J dropped 7 bases, with 12 bases sitting between them. Germline V gives CDR1 SGHTA, CDR2 FQGNSA.

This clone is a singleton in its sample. This CDR3 is CASSFQGYNSPLHF. For the CDR3, the DNA is TGTGCCAGCAGTTTCCAGGGCTATAATTCACCCCTCCACTTT. V is TRBV27 and J is TRBJ1-6, with D possibly TRBD1 on 5 matching bases. V gave up 3 bases and J gave up 3 bases, with 6 bases separating them. Germline CDR1 MNHEY, CDR2 SMNVEV (reference sequence). The CDR3 length is 14 residues.

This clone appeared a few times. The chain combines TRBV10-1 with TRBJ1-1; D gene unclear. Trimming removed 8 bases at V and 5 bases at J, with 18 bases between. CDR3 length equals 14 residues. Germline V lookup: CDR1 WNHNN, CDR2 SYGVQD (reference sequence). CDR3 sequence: CASAPSKGRTEAFF. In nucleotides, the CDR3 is TGCGCCAGCGCTCCTTCTAAAGGCCGGACTGAAGCTTTCTTT.

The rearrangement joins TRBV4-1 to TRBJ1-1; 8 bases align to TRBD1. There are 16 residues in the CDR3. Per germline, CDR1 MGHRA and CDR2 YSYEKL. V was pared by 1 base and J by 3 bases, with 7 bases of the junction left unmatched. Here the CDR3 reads CASSQGKDRVDTEAFF. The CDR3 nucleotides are TGCGCCAGCAGCCAAGGTAAGGACAGGGTCGACACTGAAGCTTTCTTT.

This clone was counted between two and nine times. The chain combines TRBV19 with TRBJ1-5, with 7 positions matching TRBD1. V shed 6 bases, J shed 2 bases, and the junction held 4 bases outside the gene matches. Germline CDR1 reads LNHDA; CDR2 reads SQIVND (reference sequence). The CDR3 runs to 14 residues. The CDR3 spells CASSPGQGNQPQHF. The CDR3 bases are TGTGCCAGTAGCCCTGGACAGGGCAATCAGCCCCAGCATTTT.